The 20 T cell receptor beta chains reported below all come from one sample, sequenced in a study of beta chain features in type 1 diabetes. Every bit of the isolated RNA underwent reverse transcription, so sequencing read expressed TCRB transcripts. Sequencing was performed with immunoSEQ multiplex PCR; in TCRdb, only in-frame clones are kept and a portion is missing. The repertoire includes roughly 300,000 clones, 6.5% to 10% of them detected once, and approximately 0.47% sits in the top ten. Sequenced sample: central memory CD4+ T cells from blood. These receptor sequences come from a woman under 30 in good health.

This clone was observed a handful of times. J is TRBJ2-3 and V is TRBV29-1; D gene ambiguous. The CDR3 is 12 amino acids. Germline V gene data show CDR1 as SQVTM and CDR2 as ANQGSEA. Trimming stripped 3 bases from V and 10 bases from J, with 14 bases between. The CDR3 sequence: CSVDRGLDAQYF. The CDR3 DNA is TGCAGCGTTGATCGAGGTTTGGATGCGCAGTATTTT.

This clone has a handful of counts. The chain couples TRBV6-4 to TRBJ2-7, with D perhaps matching TRBD1 (6 bases). Germline V gene lookup returns CDR1 MRHNA and CDR2 SNTAGT. The length of the CDR3 is 18 residues. Trimming stripped 0 bases from V and 0 bases from J, with 18 bases between. CDR3 nucleotide sequence: TGTGCCAGCAGTGACTCACCCTTCCACAGGGATCGCTCCTACGAGCAGTACTTC. It yields the protein CASSDSPFHRDRSYEQYF.

This clone was counted between two and nine times. V and J are TRBV7-2 and TRBJ2-7; tentative D call: TRBD2 (5 bases). Germline V lookup: CDR1 SGHTA, CDR2 FQGNSA. Trimming stripped 5 bases from V and 4 bases from J, with 15 bases between. The CDR3 consists of 14 residues. CDR3 residues: CASSPKNGVYEQYF. The CDR3 DNA follows: TGTGCCAGCAGCCCGAAGAACGGGGTTTACGAGCAGTACTTC.

This clone was observed a handful of times. The chain uses TRBV10-3 and TRBJ2-3, with 8 bases fitting TRBD2. V lost 2 bases, J lost 3 bases, and 4 bases stayed unmatched. The CDR3 has 15 amino acids. From germline, CDR1 is ENHRY and CDR2 SYGVKD. CDR3 residues: CAISEAGGRTDTQYF. DNA for the CDR3: TGTGCCATCAGTGAGGCGGGAGGTCGTACAGATACGCAGTATTTT.

The V and J genes are TRBV28 and TRBJ2-7; D may be TRBD1 (5 bases). Trimming shortened V by 4 bases and J by 2 bases, and 9 bases separated the two germline ends. CDR3 size: 13 residues. The germline V gene encodes CDR1 MDHEN and CDR2 SYDVKM. The CDR3 DNA reads as TGTGCCAGCAGTTCACAGGATACCTACGAGCAGTACTTC. This translates into CASSSQDTYEQYF.

This clone came up many times. This chain uses TRBV21-1 with TRBJ2-1; TRBD2, the table's D call, lacks a check against the DNA. TRBV21-1 is designated a pseudogene. There are 17 residues in the CDR3. The CDR3 loop reads CASSKGLAVSSYNEQFF. CDR3 DNA: TGTGCCAGCAGCAAAGGACTAGCAGTGAGCTCCTACAATGAGCAGTTCTTC.

J is TRBJ2-7 and V is TRBV10-1, with TRBD2 identical over 12 bases. This CDR3 region has 15 residues. CDR1 and CDR2 from the germline V gene are WNHNN and SYGVQD (reference sequence). The J segment lost 5 bases and the V segment lost 5 bases, leaving 7 bases of the junction unmatched. Here the CDR3 DNA reads TGCGCCAGCAGTCCCAGACTAGCGGGAGTGAACGAGCAGTACTTC. Residues: CASSPRLAGVNEQYF.

The chain is built from TRBV14 and TRBJ2-1; TRBD2 aligns across 11 bases. The ends lost 1 base at V and 8 bases at J; junction bases unmatched: 10. Germline CDR1 and CDR2: SGHDN and FVKESK. There are 17 residues in the CDR3. CDR3 amino acids: CASSQGVGSGRAYEQFF. CDR3 DNA: TGTGCCAGCAGCCAAGGCGTCGGTAGCGGGAGGGCCTATGAGCAGTTCTTC.

The rearrangement links TRBV7-2 to TRBJ2-7, with D possibly TRBD2 on 6 matching bases. This CDR3 is built from 14 residues. CDR1 and CDR2 from the germline V gene are SGHTA and FQGNSA. V lost 1 base, J lost 7 bases, and 14 bases lay in between. CDR3 protein: CASSLEAARGEQYF. The CDR3 DNA sequence: TGTGCCAGCAGCTTAGAGGCTGCGCGGGGAGAGCAGTACTTC.

This clone was seen more than once but under ten times. Different DNA sequences within this sample yield the same CDR3. The chain joins TRBV27 to TRBJ2-2; no clear D. The V end lost 3 bases, the J end lost 3 bases, and 2 bases lay between the germline ends. There are 12 residues in the CDR3. CDR1 and CDR2 from the germline V gene are MNHEY and SMNVEV (reference sequence). The CDR3 region has the DNA TGTGCCAGCAGTTTGTACACCGGGGAGCTGTTTTTT. Its protein is CASSLYTGELFF.

Many counts were recorded for this clone. This chain joins TRBV5-1 and TRBJ2-7; D is possibly TRBD1 (5 bases). The CDR3 extends over 11 amino acids. The V gene lost 4 bases and the J gene lost 6 bases, with 8 bases spanning the gap. Germline V gene sequence: CDR1 SGHRS, CDR2 YFSETQ. CDR3 nucleotides: TGCGCCAGCAGCCCAGGGTTCGAGCAGTACTTC. It encodes CASSPGFEQYF.

V is TRBV5-1 and J is TRBJ2-1; 7 positions match TRBD2. The germline CDR1 and CDR2 sequences are SGHRS and YFSETQ. This CDR3 region has 14 residues. V gave up 0 bases and J gave up 7 bases; unmatched junction bases: 4. CDR3 loop: CASSLVAGENEQFF. In DNA, the CDR3 is TGCGCCAGCAGCTTGGTGGCGGGAGAGAATGAGCAGTTCTTC.

The chain has TRBV18 and TRBJ1-2; TRBD1 aligns across 9 bases. Unmatched junction bases numbered 5, after V lost 1 base and J lost 8 bases. CDR1 is KGHSH and CDR2 is LQKENI in the germline V gene. The CDR3 covers 14 residues. DNA for the CDR3: TGTGCCAGCTCACCACGGACAGGGGCCGGAGGCTACACCTTC. Its protein product is CASSPRTGAGGYTF.

The chain is built from TRBV7-9 and TRBJ2-6, with D unclear. The CDR3 spans 17 residues. Germline V gene lookup returns CDR1 SEHNR and CDR2 FQNEAQ (reference sequence). Trimming cost V 5 bases and J 0 bases, with 14 bases left between them. The CDR3 reads CASSPRKVASGANVLTF. CDR3 sequence (DNA): TGTGCCAGCAGCCCGAGGAAGGTGGCCTCTGGGGCCAACGTCCTGACTTTC.

This clone was observed a few times. The J gene is TRBJ2-1, the V gene TRBV7-6; the D is unclear. Looked up from germline, CDR1 is SGHVS and CDR2 is FNYEAQ. Trimming stripped 1 base from V and 7 bases from J, with 14 bases between. This CDR3 spans 15 amino acids. CDR3: CASSLGRVFGNEQFF. CDR3 coding DNA: TGTGCCAGCAGCTTAGGGCGCGTTTTCGGGAATGAGCAGTTCTTC.

This chain uses TRBV25-1 with TRBJ2-7; 11 positions match TRBD2. The V gene's germline CDR1 is MGHDK and CDR2 SYGVNS. This CDR3 comprises 15 residues. The V gene end was trimmed by 4 bases and the J gene end by 6 bases; junction bases not matched to a gene: 8. This chain's CDR3 is CASSGRLAGSGEQYF. CDR3 bases: TGTGCCAGCAGTGGGAGACTAGCGGGAAGCGGCGAGCAGTACTTC.

This clone has only a few counts. The chain employs TRBV5-4 and TRBJ2-5; 14 bases line up with TRBD2. Per germline, CDR1 SGHNT and CDR2 YYREEE (reference sequence). V lost 4 bases, J lost 7 bases, and 6 bases stayed unmatched. The CDR3 has 15 residues. The CDR3 here is CASSKTSGREGTQYF. CDR3 sequence (DNA): TGTGCCAGCAGCAAGACTAGCGGGAGGGAAGGGACCCAGTACTTC.

This clone was observed at least ten times. The chain has TRBV18 and TRBJ2-2; D unresolved. V was cut by 4 bases and J by 8 bases, with 5 bases left in between. The germline gives CDR1 KGHSH, CDR2 LQKENI. CDR3 length: 11 residues. In DNA form, the CDR3 reads TGTGCCAGCTCACAAGAAGGGGAGCTGTTTTTT. Protein product: CASSQEGELFF.

This clone occurred a few times. The chain uses TRBV10-1 and TRBJ2-1; D is perhaps TRBD1 (6 bases). The V and J ends lost 5 bases and 5 bases respectively, with 13 bases between them. The CDR3 covers 14 residues. Per germline, CDR1 WNHNN and CDR2 SYGVQD (reference sequence). This CDR3 is CASSFHRDHNEQFF. DNA of the CDR3: TGCGCCAGCAGTTTCCACAGGGATCACAATGAGCAGTTCTTC.

There are a few counts of this clone. The chain recombines TRBV7-9 with TRBJ2-2, with a possible D match to TRBD2 (5 bases). Germline V CDR1 and CDR2: SEHNR, FQNEAQ (reference sequence). The CDR3 is 18 residues long. The V gene lost 2 bases and the J gene lost 0 bases, with 16 bases spanning the gap. CDR3 sequence reads: CASSLWPSMEANTGELFF. CDR3 bases: TGTGCCAGCAGCTTATGGCCCTCTATGGAGGCGAACACCGGGGAGCTGTTTTTT.